Listed below are T cell receptor beta chains from one sample, sequenced in a study of control samples from healthy donors and cancer patients. Clones were read by immunoSEQ multiplex PCR, and TCRdb kept only the in-frame ones, dropping some. Altogether around 170,000 clones are present, 85% to 90% being singletons, with the ten largest covering 4.5% to 6%. Material for sequencing was blood. All receptors derive from a woman aged 25 to 39 in good health. CDR3s include the opening cysteine and the closing phenylalanine or tryptophan. Fields, in order: V gene, J gene, CDR3 protein.

V: TRBV6-5; J: TRBJ1-4; CDR3: CASSYRLAGNEKLFF
V: TRBV5-1; J: TRBJ2-7; CDR3: CASSLGGREQYF
V: TRBV18; J: TRBJ1-3; CDR3: CASSPKGNTAGNTIYF
V: TRBV7-8; J: TRBJ2-2; CDR3: CASSPGIAGGAGELFF
V: TRBV28; J: TRBJ1-1; CDR3: CASSGVKFGAFF
V: TRBV19; J: TRBJ1-4; CDR3: CASSNRGREEKLFF
V: TRBV15; J: TRBJ1-1; CDR3: CATSQKSNTEAFF
V: TRBV4-1; J: TRBJ2-1; CDR3: CASSQVAGDLPFGFF
V: TRBV6-1; J: TRBJ1-2; CDR3: CASSETALYGYTF
V: TRBV7-9; J: TRBJ1-5; CDR3: CASSLYVGAGNQPQHF
V: TRBV27; J: TRBJ1-6; CDR3: CASNDRFSPLHF
V: TRBV5-1; J: TRBJ2-1; CDR3: CASSFSQTGWLF
V: TRBV3-1/TRBV3-2; J: TRBJ2-2; CDR3: CASGNRAGITGELFF
V: TRBV7-9; J: TRBJ1-2; CDR3: CASRDTRGGGYTF
V: TRBV12-3/TRBV12-4; J: TRBJ1-1; CDR3: CASSFRVPTEAFF
V: TRBV6-1; J: TRBJ1-1; CDR3: CASSDLVKLNTEAFF
V: TRBV28; J: TRBJ1-5; CDR3: CASSSLGRPQHF
V: TRBV2; J: TRBJ2-1; CDR3: CASSGRSAGNEQFF
V: TRBV4-1; J: TRBJ1-6; CDR3: CASSRTTGTDNSPLHF
V: TRBV19; J: TRBJ1-5; CDR3: CASRTTGGRGSQHF